This T cell receptor beta chain was captured by sequencing in a study of T cell responses to AZD1222 COVID-19 vaccine. Study observations and caveats: Donors were chiefly white British, with a greater number of females, and clonal diversity was perhaps underestimated. Baseline testing showed seropositivity in only five to seven AZD1222 recipients.

Some clones are missing from TCRdb's copy, which holds only in-frame ones; the method was immunoSEQ multiplex PCR. The sample has approximately 65,000 clones; over 60% are singletons. Deletions cut 2 bases from V and 3 bases from J, with 11 bases between. The CDR3 has 15 amino acids. The V gene's germline CDR1 is SGHDT and CDR2 YYEEEE. The sample holds a few counts of this clone. The antigen is not known. Sequences were derived from peripheral blood, sampled on day 0 of AZD1222 vaccination. The origin of this receptor is an adult in good health. This chain joins TRBV5-6 and TRBJ2-2, with D perhaps assigned TRBD1 or TRBD2 (6 bases each). The CDR3 reads CASSFWGAYTGELFF. In nucleotides, the CDR3 is TGTGCCAGCAGCTTTTGGGGGGCATACACCGGGGAGCTGTTTTTT.